This T cell receptor (beta chain) emerged from a study of control samples from healthy donors and cancer patients. This clone was seen just once. This table comes from immunoSEQ multiplex PCR, and its TCRdb copy is limited to in-frame clones, with some not included. The data show around 84,000 clones, with more than 65% seen just once and around a tenth held by the top ten. The sample comprised PBMCs. The sequence was collected from a man aged 55 to 70 with head and neck cancer.

CDR3 sequence reads: CASRLHSGYEQYF. CDR3 sequence (DNA): TGCGCCAGCAGACTCCACTCGGGGTACGAGCAGTACTTC. The chain uses TRBV5-1 and TRBJ2-7, with D tentatively TRBD2 (5 bases). The CDR3 sequence is 13 residues long. V dropped 5 bases and J dropped 4 bases, with 13 bases sitting between them. CDR1 and CDR2 (germline): SGHRS, YFSETQ.